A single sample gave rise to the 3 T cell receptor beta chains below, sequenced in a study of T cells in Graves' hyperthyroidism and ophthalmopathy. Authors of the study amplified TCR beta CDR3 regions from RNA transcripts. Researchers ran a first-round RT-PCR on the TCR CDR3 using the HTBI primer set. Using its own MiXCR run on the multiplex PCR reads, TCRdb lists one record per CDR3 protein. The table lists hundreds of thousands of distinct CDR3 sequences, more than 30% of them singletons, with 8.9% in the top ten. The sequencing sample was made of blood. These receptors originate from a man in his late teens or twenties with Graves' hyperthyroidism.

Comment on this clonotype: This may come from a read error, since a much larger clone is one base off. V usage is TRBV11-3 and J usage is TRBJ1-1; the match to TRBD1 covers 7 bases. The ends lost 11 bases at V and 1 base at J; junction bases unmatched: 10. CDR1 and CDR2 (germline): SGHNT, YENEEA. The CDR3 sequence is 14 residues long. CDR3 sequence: CAGGDRQTNTEAFF. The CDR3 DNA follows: TGTGCCGGCGGGGACAGACAGACGAACACTGAAGCTTTCTTT.

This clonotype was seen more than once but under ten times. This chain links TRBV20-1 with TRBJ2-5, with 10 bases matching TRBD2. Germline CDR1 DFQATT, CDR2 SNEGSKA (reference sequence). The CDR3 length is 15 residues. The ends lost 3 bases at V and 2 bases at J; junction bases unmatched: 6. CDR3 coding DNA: TGCAGTGCTAGCCCCAGCGGGGGGGCTCAAGAGACCCAGTACTTC. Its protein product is CSASPSGGAQETQYF.

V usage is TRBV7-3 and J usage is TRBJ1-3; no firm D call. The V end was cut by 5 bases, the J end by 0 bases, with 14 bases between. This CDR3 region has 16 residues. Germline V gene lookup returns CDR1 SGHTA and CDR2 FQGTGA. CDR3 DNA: TGTGCCAGCAGCCAAGATCGGGCAGACTCTGGAAACACCATATATTTT. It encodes CASSQDRADSGNTIYF. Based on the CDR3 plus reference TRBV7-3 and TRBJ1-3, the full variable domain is GAGVSQTPSNKVTEKGKYVELRCDPISGHTALYWYRQSLGQGPEFLIYFQGTGAADDSGLPNDRFFAVRPEGSVSTLKIQRTERGDSAVYLCASSQDRADSGNTIYFGEGSWLTVV.